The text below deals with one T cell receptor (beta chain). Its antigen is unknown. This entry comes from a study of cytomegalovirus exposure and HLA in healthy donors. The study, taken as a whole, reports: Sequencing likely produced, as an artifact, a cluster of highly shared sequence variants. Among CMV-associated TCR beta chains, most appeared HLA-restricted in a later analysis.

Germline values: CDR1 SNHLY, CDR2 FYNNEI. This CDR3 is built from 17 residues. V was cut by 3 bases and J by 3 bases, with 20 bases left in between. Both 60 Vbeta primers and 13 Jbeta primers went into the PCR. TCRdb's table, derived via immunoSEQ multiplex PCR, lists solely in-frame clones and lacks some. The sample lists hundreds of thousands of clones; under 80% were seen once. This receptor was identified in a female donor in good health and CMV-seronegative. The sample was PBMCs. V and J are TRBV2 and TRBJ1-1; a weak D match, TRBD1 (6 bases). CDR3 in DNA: TGTGCCAGCAGTGATCCGCTTCCTACAGGGATCGACACTGAAGCTTTCTTT. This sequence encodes CASSDPLPTGIDTEAFF.